This T cell receptor (beta chain) was found in a study of blood T cells in healthy people across ages. This clonotype was detected ten times or more. Isolated PBMCs totaled at least 6 million in each sample. Extractions gave at least 5.5 micrograms of total RNA per sample. Through a sample-barcoded 5' primer and a J-beta primer mix, a second PCR was run for roughly 7 to 11 cycles. Template switching added a 12-random-nucleotide identifier to every cDNA molecule. One entry per CDR3 protein, called by TCRdb with MiXCR from the 5' RACE reads. The sample contains roughly 680,000 distinct CDR3 sequences, around 48% of which appear only once. The sample comprised blood. This clonotype originated in an older woman in good health.

CDR3: CASSYDYEQYF. In DNA form, the CDR3 reads TGTGCCAGCAGTTACGACTACGAGCAGTACTTC. The chain employs TRBV2 and TRBJ2-7; no firm D call. Looked up from germline, CDR1 is SNHLY and CDR2 is FYNNEI. Trimming took off 5 bases at V and 3 bases at J, with 5 bases between the two ends. The CDR3 totals 11 residues. The entire variable domain, with the rest obtained from reference TRBV2 and TRBJ2-7, is as follows: EPEVTQTPSHQVTQMGQEVILRCVPISNHLYFYWYRQILGQKVEFLVSFYNNEISEKSEIFDDQFSVERPDGSNFTLKIRSTKLEDSAMYFCASSYDYEQYFGPGTRLTVT.